This T cell receptor beta chain was captured by sequencing in a study of OX40 agonist ivuxolimab in advanced cancers. Regarding the study in general: Ivuxolimab was an agonistic, fully human IgG2 monoclonal antibody directed against OX40 (CD134), a costimulatory receptor. Intravenous ivuxolimab was administered to patients every 2 weeks at six dose levels: 0.01, 0.1, 0.3, 1.5, 3 and 10 mg/kg. Of the approximately 54 patients in dose escalation, 19 had hepatocellular carcinoma, some 15 had melanoma, 9 had renal cell carcinoma and 9 had head and neck cancer. In the dose-escalation cohort, roughly 80% of patients were male, and the mean age was approximately 60 years, with a range of about 20 to 79. Prior anti-PD-1, anti-PD-L1 or anti-CTLA-4 therapy was permitted, and approximately 42% of dose-escalation patients had received checkpoint inhibitors. Partial responses were achieved by three dose-escalation patients, of whom one had hepatocellular carcinoma and two had cutaneous melanoma. Peripheral TCRbeta sequencing was intended to test whether TCR sequence diversity was altered and clonal T-cell expansion was caused by ivuxolimab. The paper covers the monotherapy dose-escalation part of the phase I ivuxolimab trial, which included N ≈ 52 patients.

With regard to this clone: What this receptor recognizes is not known. No base quality information exists; no much larger clone differs at one position.

The trial excluded patients who had a history of autoimmune disease or were on systemic immunosuppression. In every dose cohort, peripheral blood was drawn for TCR sequencing at baseline, cycle 4 day 1, and cycle 7 day 1. The samples were drawn from a first-in-human, open-label, multicenter phase I dose-escalation trial of ivuxolimab. Adults with locally advanced or metastatic head and neck squamous cell, hepatocellular, melanoma or renal cell carcinoma were enrolled in the trial. CD4+ and CD8+ T cells were sorted separately from peripheral blood before TCR sequencing. Study-level results and caveats: Clonal expansion of both CD4+ and CD8+ blood T cells was observed from baseline to week 6 at doses 0.1 to 3.0 mg/kg. Antigen specificity was not determined for the clonally expanded peripheral T cells. In the 0.1-3.0 mg/kg groups, partial responders had among the lowest normalized peripheral clonal expansion, particularly in CD8+ T cells. After ivuxolimab, CD8+ T cells had more expanded clones than CD4+ T cells on average. Low levels of normalized T-cell clonal expansion were also seen in some nonresponding patients.

For sequencing of the TCRbeta CDR3 region, genomic DNA was extracted from the sorted cells. The immunoSEQ Assay was used for sequencing of TCRbeta CDR3 regions. Here the immuneACCESS table is served through TCRdb, limited to in-frame sequences with V and J called. Missing clones are a known gap in these copies; in checked studies unresolved V genes cover under half, and the rest lacks a known reason. The sample table records about 93,000 clones; roughly nine tenths of these occur just once. The top ten hold around 0.5% of the sample. The starting material was CD4+ or CD8+ T cells sorted from blood, obtained in a trial of the OX40 agonist ivuxolimab. This clonotype was sampled from an adult with an advanced solid tumor such as melanoma, head and neck, liver or kidney cancer.

The CDR3 here reads CASSLSGTGYNEQFF. DNA sequence: TGCGCCAGCAGCTTGAGTGGGACAGGCTACAATGAGCAGTTCTTC. The chain is encoded by TRBV5-1 joined to TRBJ2-1; the central 8 bases match TRBD1. V ends up 1 base short and J 3 bases short, with an unmatched junction base count of 3. Measured from the cysteine to the phenylalanine, the CDR3 is 15 residues long. Solely the CDR3 DNA is kept, with 45 bases framed from the first base. CDR1 SGHRS and CDR2 YFSETQ were looked up in the germline V gene.